This T cell receptor beta chain was captured by sequencing in a study of T cells after yellow fever vaccination. The authors made TCR cDNA by 5'RACE template switching, adding a universal primer site and UMIs. In TCRdb, the 5' RACE reads were re-called with MiXCR into one record per CDR3 protein. This table holds 300,000 to 350,000 distinct CDR3 sequences, 3% to 4.5% found once. The CDR3 loop spans 15 amino acids. Per the germline V gene, CDR1 is SQVTM and CDR2 is ANQGSEA. Trimming cost V 6 bases and J 5 bases; bases outside gene matches: 12. This sequence was found in a man aged 18 to 30 who received the YFV17D yellow fever vaccine. The sample here was PBMCs, taken 5 days after the yellow fever booster vaccination. This chain links TRBV29-1 with TRBJ2-5; 10 bases are a match to TRBD1. The CDR3 protein is CSVSVQTGGTETQYF. In DNA form, the CDR3 reads TGCAGCGTCTCCGTACAGACAGGGGGCACGGAGACCCAGTACTTC.